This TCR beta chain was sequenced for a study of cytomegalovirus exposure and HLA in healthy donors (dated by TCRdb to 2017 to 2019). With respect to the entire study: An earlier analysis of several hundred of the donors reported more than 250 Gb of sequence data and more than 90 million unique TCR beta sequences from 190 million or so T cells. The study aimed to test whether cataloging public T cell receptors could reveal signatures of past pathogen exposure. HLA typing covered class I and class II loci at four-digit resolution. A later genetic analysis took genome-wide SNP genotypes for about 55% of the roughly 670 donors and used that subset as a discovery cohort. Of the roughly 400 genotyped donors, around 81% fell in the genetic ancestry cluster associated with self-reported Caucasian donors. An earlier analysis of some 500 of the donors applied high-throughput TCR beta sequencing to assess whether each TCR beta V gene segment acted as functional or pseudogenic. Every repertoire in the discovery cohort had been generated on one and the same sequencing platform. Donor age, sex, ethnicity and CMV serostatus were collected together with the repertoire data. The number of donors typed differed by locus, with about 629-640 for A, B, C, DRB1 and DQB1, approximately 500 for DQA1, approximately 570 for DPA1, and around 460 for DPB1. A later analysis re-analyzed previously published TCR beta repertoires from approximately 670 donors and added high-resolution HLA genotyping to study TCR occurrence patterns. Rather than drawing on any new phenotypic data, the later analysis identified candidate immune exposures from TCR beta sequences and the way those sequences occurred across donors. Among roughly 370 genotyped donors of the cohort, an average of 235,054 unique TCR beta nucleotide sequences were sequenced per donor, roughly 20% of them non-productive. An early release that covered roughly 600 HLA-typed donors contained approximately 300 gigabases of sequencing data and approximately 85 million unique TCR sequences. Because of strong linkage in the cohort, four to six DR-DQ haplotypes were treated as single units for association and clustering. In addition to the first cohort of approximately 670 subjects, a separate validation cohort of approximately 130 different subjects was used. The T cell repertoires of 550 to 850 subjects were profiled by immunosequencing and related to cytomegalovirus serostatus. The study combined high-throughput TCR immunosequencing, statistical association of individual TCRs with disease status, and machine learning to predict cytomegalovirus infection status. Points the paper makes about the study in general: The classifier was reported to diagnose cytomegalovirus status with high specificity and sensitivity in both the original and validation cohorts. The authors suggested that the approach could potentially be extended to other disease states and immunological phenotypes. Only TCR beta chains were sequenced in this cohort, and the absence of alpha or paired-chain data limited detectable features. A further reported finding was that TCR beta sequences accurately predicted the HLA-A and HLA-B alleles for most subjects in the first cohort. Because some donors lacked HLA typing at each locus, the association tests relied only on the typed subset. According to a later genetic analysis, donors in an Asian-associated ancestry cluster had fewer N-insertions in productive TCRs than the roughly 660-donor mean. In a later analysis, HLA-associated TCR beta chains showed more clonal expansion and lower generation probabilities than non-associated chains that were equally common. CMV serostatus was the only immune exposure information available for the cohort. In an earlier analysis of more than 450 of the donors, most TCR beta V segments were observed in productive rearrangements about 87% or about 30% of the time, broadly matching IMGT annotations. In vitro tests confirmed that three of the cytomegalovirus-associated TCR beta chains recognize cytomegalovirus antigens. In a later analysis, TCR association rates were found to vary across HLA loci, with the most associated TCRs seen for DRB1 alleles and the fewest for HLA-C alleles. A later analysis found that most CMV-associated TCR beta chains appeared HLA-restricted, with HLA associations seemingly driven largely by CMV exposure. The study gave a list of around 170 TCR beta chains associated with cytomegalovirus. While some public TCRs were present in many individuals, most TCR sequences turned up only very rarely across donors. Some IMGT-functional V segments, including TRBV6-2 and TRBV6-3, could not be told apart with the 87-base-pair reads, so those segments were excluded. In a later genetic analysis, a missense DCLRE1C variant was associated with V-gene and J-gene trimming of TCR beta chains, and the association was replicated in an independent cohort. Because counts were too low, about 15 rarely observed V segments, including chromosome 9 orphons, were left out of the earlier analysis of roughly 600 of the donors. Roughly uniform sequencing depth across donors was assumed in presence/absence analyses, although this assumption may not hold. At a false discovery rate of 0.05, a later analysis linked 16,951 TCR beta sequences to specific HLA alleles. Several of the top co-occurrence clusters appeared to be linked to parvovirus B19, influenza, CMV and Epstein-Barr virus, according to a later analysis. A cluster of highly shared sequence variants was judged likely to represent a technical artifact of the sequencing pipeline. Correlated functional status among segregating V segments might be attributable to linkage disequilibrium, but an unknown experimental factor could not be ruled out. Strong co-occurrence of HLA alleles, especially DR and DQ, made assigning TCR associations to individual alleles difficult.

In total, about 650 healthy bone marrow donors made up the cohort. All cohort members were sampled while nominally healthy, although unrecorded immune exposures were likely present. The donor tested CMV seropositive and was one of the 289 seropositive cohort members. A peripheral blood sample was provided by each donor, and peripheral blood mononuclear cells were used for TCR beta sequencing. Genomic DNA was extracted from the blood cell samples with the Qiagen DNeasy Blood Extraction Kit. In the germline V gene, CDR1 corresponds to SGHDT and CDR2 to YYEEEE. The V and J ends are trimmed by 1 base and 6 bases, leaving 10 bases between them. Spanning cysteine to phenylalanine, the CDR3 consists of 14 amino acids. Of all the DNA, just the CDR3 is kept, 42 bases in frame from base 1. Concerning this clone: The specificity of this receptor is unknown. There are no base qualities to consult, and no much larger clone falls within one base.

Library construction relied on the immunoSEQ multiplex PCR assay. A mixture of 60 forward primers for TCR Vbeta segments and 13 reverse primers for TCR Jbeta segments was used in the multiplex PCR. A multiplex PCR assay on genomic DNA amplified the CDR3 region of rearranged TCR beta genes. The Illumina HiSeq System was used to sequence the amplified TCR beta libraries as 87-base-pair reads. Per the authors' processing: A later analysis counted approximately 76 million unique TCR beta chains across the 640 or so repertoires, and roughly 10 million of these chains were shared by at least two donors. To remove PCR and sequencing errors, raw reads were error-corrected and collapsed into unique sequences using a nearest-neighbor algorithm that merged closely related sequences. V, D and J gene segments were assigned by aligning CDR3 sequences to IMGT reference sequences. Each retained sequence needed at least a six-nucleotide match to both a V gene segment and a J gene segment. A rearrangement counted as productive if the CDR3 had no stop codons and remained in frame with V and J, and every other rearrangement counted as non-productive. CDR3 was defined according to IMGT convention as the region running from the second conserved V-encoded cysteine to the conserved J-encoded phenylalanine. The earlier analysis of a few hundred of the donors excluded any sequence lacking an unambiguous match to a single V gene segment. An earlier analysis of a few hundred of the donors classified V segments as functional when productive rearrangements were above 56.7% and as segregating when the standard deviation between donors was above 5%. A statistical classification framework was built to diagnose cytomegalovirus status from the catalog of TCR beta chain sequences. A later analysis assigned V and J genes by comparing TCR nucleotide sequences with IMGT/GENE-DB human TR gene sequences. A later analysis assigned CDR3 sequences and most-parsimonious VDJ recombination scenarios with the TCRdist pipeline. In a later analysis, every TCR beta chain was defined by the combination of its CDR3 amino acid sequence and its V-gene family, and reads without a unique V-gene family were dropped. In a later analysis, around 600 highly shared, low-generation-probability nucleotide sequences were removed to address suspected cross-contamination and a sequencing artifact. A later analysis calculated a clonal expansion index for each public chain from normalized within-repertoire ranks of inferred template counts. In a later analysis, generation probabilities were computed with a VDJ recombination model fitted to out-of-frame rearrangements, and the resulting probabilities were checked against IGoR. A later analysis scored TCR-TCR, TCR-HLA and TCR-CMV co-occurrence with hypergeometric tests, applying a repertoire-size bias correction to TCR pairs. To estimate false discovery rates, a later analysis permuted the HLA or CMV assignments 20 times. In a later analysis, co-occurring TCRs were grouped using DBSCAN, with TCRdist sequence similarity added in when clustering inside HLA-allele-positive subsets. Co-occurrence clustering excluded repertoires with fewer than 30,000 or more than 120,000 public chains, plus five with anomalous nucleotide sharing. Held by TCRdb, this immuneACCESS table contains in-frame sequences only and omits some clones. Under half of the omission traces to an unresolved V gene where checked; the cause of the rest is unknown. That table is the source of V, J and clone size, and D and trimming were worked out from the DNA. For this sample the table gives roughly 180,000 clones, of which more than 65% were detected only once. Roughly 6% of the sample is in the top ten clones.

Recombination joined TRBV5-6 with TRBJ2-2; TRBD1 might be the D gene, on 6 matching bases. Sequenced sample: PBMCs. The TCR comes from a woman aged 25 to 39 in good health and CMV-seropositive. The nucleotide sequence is TGTGCCAGCAGCTTGAGCAGGGGATCCGGGGAGCTGTTTTTT. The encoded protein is CASSLSRGSGELFF. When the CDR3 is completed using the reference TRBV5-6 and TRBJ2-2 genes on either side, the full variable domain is DAGVTQSPTHLIKTRGQQVTLRCSPKSGHDTVSWYQQALGQGPQFIFQYYEEEERQRGNFPDRFSGHQFPNYSSELNVNALLLGDSALYLCASSLSRGSGELFFGEGSRLTVL.